A selection of T cell receptor beta chains follows, all from one sample in a study of blood T cell repertoires in COVID-19. Sequencing used immunoSEQ multiplex PCR; TCRdb keeps in-frame clones, though not all of them. Here the sample spans 400,000 to 450,000 clones, about nine tenths being singletons. The source material was PBMCs or T cells enriched from blood (not recorded which). Receptors were obtained from a man younger than 30 who had recovered from COVID-19. CDR3s include the opening cysteine and the closing phenylalanine or tryptophan. D genes are given only for firm matches. The listing skips clone size in some rows; elsewhere it reads once, few, many or a size class.

CDR3,DNA,J,D,size,V
CASSEQRGGPRYEQYF,TGTGCCAGCAGTGAACAGCGGGGGGGCCCGCGCTACGAGCAGTACTTC,TRBJ2-7,TRBD2,.,TRBV2
CASSIPGGEQYF,TGTGCCAGCAGCATACCTGGGGGGGAGCAGTACTTC,TRBJ2-7,.,.,TRBV7-9
CASSLGGGLSVLTF,TGTGCCAGCAGCTTAGGGGGGGGACTATCCGTCCTGACTTTC,TRBJ2-6,TRBD2,.,TRBV7-8
CASSHGTGAYNEQFF,TGTGCCAGCAGCCATGGGACAGGGGCCTACAATGAGCAGTTCTTC,TRBJ2-1,TRBD1,.,TRBV28
CASSLGLEGETQYF,TGCGCCAGCAGCTTGGGTCTTGAGGGAGAGACCCAGTACTTC,TRBJ2-5,.,.,TRBV5-1
CASSPEDSRPFLKANYGYTF,TGTGCCAGCAGCCCAGAGGACAGTCGGCCGTTCTTAAAAGCTAACTATGGCTACACCTTC,TRBJ1-2,.,.,TRBV9
CASRPRLARTGELFF,TGCGCCAGCAGGCCGAGACTAGCTCGCACCGGGGAGCTGTTTTTT,TRBJ2-2,TRBD2,once,TRBV5-1
CASSWTGTGGGFGTDTQYF,TGTGCCAGCAGCTGGACCGGGACAGGGGGCGGATTTGGCACAGATACGCAGTATTTT,TRBJ2-3,TRBD1,.,TRBV14
CASSQETWSDGYTF,TGTGCCAGCAGCCAAGAAACCTGGAGTGATGGCTACACCTTC,TRBJ1-2,.,.,TRBV3-1/TRBV3-2
CASSLTAVNTEAFF,TGTGCCAGCAGCTTAACGGCAGTGAACACTGAAGCTTTCTTT,TRBJ1-1,.,.,TRBV7-3
CASSETSVNEQFF,TGTGCCAGCAGCGAAACTAGCGTCAATGAGCAGTTCTTC,TRBJ2-1,TRBD2,.,TRBV5-6
CASSFYSNEQFF,TGTGCCAGCAGCTTTTATTCGAATGAGCAGTTCTTC,TRBJ2-1,.,.,TRBV5-6
CASSFGTGDNQPQHF,TGTGCCAGCAGCTTCGGGACAGGGGACAATCAGCCCCAGCATTTT,TRBJ1-5,TRBD1,.,TRBV9
CASSSGNQPQHF,TGTGCCAGCAGTTCCGGGAATCAGCCCCAGCATTTT,TRBJ1-5,.,.,TRBV12-3/TRBV12-4
CASSNTNYGYTF,TGTGCCAGCAGTAACACTAACTATGGCTACACCTTC,TRBJ1-2,.,.,TRBV6-5
CASSSLEVYEQYF,TGTGCCAGCTCATCTCTGGAGGTCTACGAGCAGTACTTC,TRBJ2-7,.,few,TRBV18
CASSLERPAVAKNIQYF,TGTGCCAGCAGCTTAGAGAGGCCAGCAGTAGCCAAAAACATTCAGTACTTC,TRBJ2-4,.,.,TRBV11-3
CSVEDRVNRGIEAQYF,TGCAGCGTTGAAGATCGAGTTAACAGGGGGATTGAGGCCCAGTACTTC,TRBJ2-5,TRBD1,.,TRBV29-1
CASSPTGKRGGVQETQYF,TGTGCCAGCAGCCCCACGGGGAAACGAGGAGGCGTCCAAGAGACCCAGTACTTC,TRBJ2-5,.,.,TRBV7-3
CASILRGQNPIMNTEAFF,TGTGCCAGCATCCTGAGGGGGCAAAATCCCATCATGAACACTGAAGCTTTCTTT,TRBJ1-1,.,once,TRBV21-1
CASSATGTGNQPQHF,TGTGCCAGCAGCGCGACAGGGACTGGCAATCAGCCCCAGCATTTT,TRBJ1-5,TRBD1,.,TRBV3-1/TRBV3-2
CAWNFGTGGEQYF,TGTGCCTGGAACTTCGGGACAGGGGGCGAGCAGTACTTC,TRBJ2-7,TRBD1,.,TRBV30
CASSFPGQIPYEQYF,TGTGCCAGCAGTTTTCCGGGACAGATCCCTTACGAGCAGTACTTC,TRBJ2-7,TRBD1,.,TRBV6-5
CASSLDSSNEKLFF,TGTGCCAGCAGCTTGGACAGTTCTAATGAAAAACTGTTTTTT,TRBJ1-4,.,.,TRBV7-9
CASRTGGITDTQYF,TGTGCCAGTAGGACAGGGGGCATCACAGATACGCAGTATTTT,TRBJ2-3,TRBD1,once,TRBV19
CASSVPPLGAQEAFF,TGTGCCAGCAGCGTCCCTCCTTTGGGGGCGCAGGAAGCTTTCTTT,TRBJ1-1,.,.,TRBV9
CASRQTSPKNIQYF,TGTGCCAGTAGACAGACCAGCCCCAAAAACATTCAGTACTTC,TRBJ2-4,.,.,TRBV19
CASSSGEASPLHF,TGTGCCAGCAGCTCGGGGGAGGCTTCACCCCTCCACTTT,TRBJ1-6,.,.,TRBV5-6
CASSPGSGRASEQYF,TGTGCCAGCAGCCCCGGTAGCGGGAGGGCCTCCGAGCAGTACTTC,TRBJ2-7,TRBD2,.,TRBV7-6
CASSRYRVLNSPLHF,TGTGCCAGCAGTAGATACAGGGTTTTGAATTCACCCCTCCACTTT,TRBJ1-6,.,once,TRBV27
CASSLREDTEAFF,TGTGCCAGCAGCTTAAGGGAGGACACTGAAGCTTTCTTT,TRBJ1-1,.,.,TRBV7-2
CASSKDINSPLHF,TGTGCCAGCAGTAAGGACATTAATTCACCCCTCCACTTT,TRBJ1-6,.,once,TRBV12-3/TRBV12-4
CASSLPPGGEGNEQFF,TGTGCCAGCAGCCTGCCCCCGGGAGGGGAGGGCAATGAGCAGTTCTTC,TRBJ2-1,TRBD2,.,TRBV28
CASSYSLEDEQFF,TGTGCCAGCAGTTACTCGTTAGAAGATGAGCAGTTCTTC,TRBJ2-1,.,few,TRBV6-5
CASSDSGRSETQYF,TGTGCCAGCAGCGATAGCGGGAGGTCGGAGACCCAGTACTTC,TRBJ2-5,TRBD2,.,TRBV9
CASSEGQNIYNEQFF,TGTGCCAGCAGCGAGGGACAGAATATCTACAATGAGCAGTTCTTC,TRBJ2-1,TRBD1,.,TRBV5-4
CATGLAGANEQFF,TGTGCCACCGGACTAGCGGGAGCCAATGAGCAGTTCTTC,TRBJ2-1,TRBD2,.,TRBV2
CASKIGQQGNTIYF,TGTGCCAGTAAAATAGGACAGCAGGGAAACACCATATATTTT,TRBJ1-3,.,.,TRBV6-5
CASSSQGLGRNEQFF,TGTGCCAGCAGTTCGCAGGGGCTCGGTCGCAATGAGCAGTTCTTC,TRBJ2-1,.,.,TRBV27
CAWSILSYTGELFF,TGTGCCTGGAGTATACTTAGCTACACCGGGGAGCTGTTTTTT,TRBJ2-2,.,.,TRBV30
CDKAVGRGTGEATSYNEQFF,TGTGACAAGGCCGTCGGTCGCGGGACAGGGGAGGCGACCTCCTACAATGAGCAGTTCTTC,TRBJ2-1,TRBD1,.,TRBV27
CASSVSGVGEQYF,TGTGCCAGCAGCGTCTCAGGGGTAGGCGAGCAGTACTTC,TRBJ2-7,.,.,TRBV9
CASSIGTALSPLHF,TGTGCCAGTAGTATTGGGACAGCGCTATCACCCCTCCACTTT,TRBJ1-6,TRBD1,once,TRBV19
CASSPDWSSYEQYF,TGTGCCAGCAGTCCCGACTGGTCCTCCTACGAGCAGTACTTC,TRBJ2-7,.,.,TRBV6-5
CSASWDRGTYEQYF,TGCAGTGCTAGTTGGGACAGGGGAACTTACGAGCAGTACTTC,TRBJ2-7,TRBD1,.,TRBV20-1
CASSSDRGSEQYF,TGTGCCAGTAGTTCGGACAGGGGGAGCGAGCAGTACTTC,TRBJ2-7,TRBD1,once,TRBV19
CASNPLGLDTGELFF,TGTGCCAGCAACCCCCTGGGACTCGACACCGGGGAGCTGTTTTTT,TRBJ2-2,.,.,TRBV2
CASSGEGAPLHF,TGTGCCAGCAGCGGAGAAGGGGCACCCCTCCACTTT,TRBJ1-6,.,.,TRBV2
CASSTSGSYEQYF,TGCGCCAGCAGCACTAGCGGCTCCTACGAGCAGTACTTC,TRBJ2-7,TRBD2,.,TRBV5-1
CAISEIADLAGETQYF,TGTGCCATCAGTGAAATAGCGGACCTAGCGGGGGAGACCCAGTACTTC,TRBJ2-5,TRBD2,.,TRBV10-3
CASSPGLAGSGSTQYF,TGTGCCAGCAGTCCGGGACTAGCGGGGTCGGGGAGTACGCAGTATTTT,TRBJ2-3,TRBD2,once,TRBV27
CASSITRRRSGYTF,TGTGCCAGCAGCATTACACGGAGAAGGTCTGGCTACACCTTC,TRBJ1-2,.,once,TRBV28
CASSLVDSSYNEQFF,TGCGCCAGCAGCTTGGTGGACAGCTCCTACAATGAGCAGTTCTTC,TRBJ2-1,.,once,TRBV5-1